This section outlines one TCR beta chain sequence together with its context. Its antigen is currently unknown. Sequencing was performed with immunoSEQ multiplex PCR; in TCRdb, only in-frame clones are kept and a portion is missing. The repertoire consists of around 25,000 clones, with more than 75% occurring once and the leading ten covering 24%. These data come from a study of lymphopenia after photon versus proton radiotherapy. Study outcomes and limitations: Photon-treated patients lost naive T cells and TCR diversity; proton-treated stayed stable. After the lymphocyte nadir, photon-treated repertoires showed oligoclonal expansion, especially of CD8+ Temra cells.

The ends were cut back, 5 bases at V and 0 bases at J, with 14 bases in the middle. CDR3 length: 17 amino acids. Germline-derived CDR1 and CDR2 are MNHEY and SMNVEV (reference sequence). This material consisted of peripheral blood, taken from a patient treated with photon-based radiotherapy. The clonotype originates from a man in his forties with gastric cancer. The chain joins TRBV27 to TRBJ1-6; D gene ambiguous. CDR3 region: CASSPRGGSSYNSPLHF. CDR3 nucleotide sequence: TGTGCCAGCAGTCCCCGAGGAGGGAGCTCCTATAATTCACCCCTCCACTTT.